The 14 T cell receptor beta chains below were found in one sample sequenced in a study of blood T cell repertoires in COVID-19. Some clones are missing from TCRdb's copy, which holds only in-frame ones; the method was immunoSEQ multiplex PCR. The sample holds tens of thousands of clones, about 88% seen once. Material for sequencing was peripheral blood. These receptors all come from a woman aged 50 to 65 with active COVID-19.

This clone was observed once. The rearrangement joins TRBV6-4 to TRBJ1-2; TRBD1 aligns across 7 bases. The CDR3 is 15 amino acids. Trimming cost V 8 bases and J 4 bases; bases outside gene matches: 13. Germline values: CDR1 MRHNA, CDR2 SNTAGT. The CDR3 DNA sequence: TGTGCCAGCCAGGGCTCCGACAGGGCTGCCTATGGCTACACCTTC. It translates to CASQGSDRAAYGYTF.

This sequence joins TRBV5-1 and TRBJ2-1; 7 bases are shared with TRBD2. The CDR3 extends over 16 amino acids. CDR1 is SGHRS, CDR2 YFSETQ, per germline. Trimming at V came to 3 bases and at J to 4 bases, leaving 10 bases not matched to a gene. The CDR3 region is CASSWEGQAVYNEQFF. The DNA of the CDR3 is TGCGCCAGCAGCTGGGAGGGGCAGGCCGTTTACAATGAGCAGTTCTTC.

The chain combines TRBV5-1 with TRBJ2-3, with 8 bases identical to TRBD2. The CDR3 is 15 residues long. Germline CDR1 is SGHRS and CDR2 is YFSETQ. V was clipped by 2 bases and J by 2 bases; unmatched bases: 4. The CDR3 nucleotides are TGCGCCAGCAGCTTTGGCGGGAGGTTCACAGATACGCAGTATTTT. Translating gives CASSFGGRFTDTQYF.

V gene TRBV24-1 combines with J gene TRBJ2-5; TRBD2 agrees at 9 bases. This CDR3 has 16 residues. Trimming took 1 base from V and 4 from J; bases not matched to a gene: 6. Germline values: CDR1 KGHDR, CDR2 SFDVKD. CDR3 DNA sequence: TGTGCCACCAGTGATTTAGTCCTAGCGGGGACAGAGACCCAGTACTTC. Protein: CATSDLVLAGTETQYF.

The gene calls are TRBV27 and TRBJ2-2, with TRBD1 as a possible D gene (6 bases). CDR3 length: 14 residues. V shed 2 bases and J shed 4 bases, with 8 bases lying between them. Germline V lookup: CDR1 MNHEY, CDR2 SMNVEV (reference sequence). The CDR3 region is CASSLQGTTGELFF. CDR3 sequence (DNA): TGTGCCAGCAGTTTACAGGGGACCACCGGGGAGCTGTTTTTT.

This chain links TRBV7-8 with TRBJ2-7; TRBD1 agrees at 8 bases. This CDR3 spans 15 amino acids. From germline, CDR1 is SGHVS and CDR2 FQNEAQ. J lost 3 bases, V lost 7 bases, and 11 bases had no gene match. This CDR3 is CASNPTGEAVYEQYF. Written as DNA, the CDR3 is TGTGCCAGCAACCCGACAGGGGAGGCGGTCTACGAGCAGTACTTC. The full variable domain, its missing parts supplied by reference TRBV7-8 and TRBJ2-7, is GAGVSQSPRYKVAKRGQDVALRCDPISGHVSLFWYQQALGQGPEFLTYFQNEAQLDKSGLPSDRFFAERPEGSVSTLKIQRTQQEDSAVYLCASNPTGEAVYEQYFGPGTRLTVT.

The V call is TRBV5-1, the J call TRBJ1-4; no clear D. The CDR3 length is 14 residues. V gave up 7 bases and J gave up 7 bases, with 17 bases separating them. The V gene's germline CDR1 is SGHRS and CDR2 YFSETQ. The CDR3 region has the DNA TGCGCCAGCGGTCAAAATTCCGGCGGTGAAAAACTGTTTTTT. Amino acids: CASGQNSGGEKLFF.

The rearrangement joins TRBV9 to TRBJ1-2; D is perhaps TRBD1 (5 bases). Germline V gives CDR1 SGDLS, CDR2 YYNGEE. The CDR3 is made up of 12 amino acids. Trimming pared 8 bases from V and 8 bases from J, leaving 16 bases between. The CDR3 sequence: CASWGVGYGYTF. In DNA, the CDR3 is TGTGCCAGTTGGGGGGTGGGCTACGGCTACACCTTC.

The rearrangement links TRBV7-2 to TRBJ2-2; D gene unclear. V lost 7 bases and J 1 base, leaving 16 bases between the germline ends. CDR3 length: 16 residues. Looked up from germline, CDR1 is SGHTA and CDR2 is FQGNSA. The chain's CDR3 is CASTLPGLMNTGELFF. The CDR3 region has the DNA TGTGCCAGCACCCTCCCCGGTCTTATGAACACCGGGGAGCTGTTTTTT.

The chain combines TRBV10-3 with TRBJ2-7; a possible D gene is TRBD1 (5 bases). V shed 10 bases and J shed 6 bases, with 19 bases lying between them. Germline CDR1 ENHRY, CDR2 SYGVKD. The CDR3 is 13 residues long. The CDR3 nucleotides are TGTGCCAATGCCCAGGGTGTATACTCCGAGCAGTACTTC. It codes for CANAQGVYSEQYF.

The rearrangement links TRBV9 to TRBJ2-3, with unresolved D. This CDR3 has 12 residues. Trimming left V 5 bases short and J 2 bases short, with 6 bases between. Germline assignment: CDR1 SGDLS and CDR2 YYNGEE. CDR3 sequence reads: CASSIFTDTQYF. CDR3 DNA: TGTGCCAGCAGTATCTTCACAGATACGCAGTATTTT.

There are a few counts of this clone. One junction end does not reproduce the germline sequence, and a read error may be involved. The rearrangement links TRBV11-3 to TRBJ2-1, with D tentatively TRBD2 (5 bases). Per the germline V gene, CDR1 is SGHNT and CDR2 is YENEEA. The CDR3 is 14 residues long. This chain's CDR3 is CASSSRASHNEQFF. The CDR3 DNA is TGTGCCAGCAGTTCGCGGGCCTCCCACAATGAGCAGTTCTTC.

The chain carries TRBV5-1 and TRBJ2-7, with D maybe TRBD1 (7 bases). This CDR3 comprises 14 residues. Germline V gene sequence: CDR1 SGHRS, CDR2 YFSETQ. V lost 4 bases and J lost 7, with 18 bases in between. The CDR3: CASSLREAGGEQYF. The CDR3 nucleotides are TGCGCCAGCAGCCTAAGGGAGGCAGGGGGGGAGCAGTACTTC. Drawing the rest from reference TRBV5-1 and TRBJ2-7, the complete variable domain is KAGVTQTPRYLIKTRGQQVTLSCSPISGHRSVSWYQQTPGQGLQFLFEYFSETQRNKGNFPGRFSGRQFSNSRSEMNVSTLELGDSALYLCASSLREAGGEQYFGPGTRLTVT.

CDR3 DNA sequence: TGTGCCAGCAGTTTGGGGCAGGGGGGCAATCAGCCCCAGCATTTT. Protein product: CASSLGQGGNQPQHF. The gene calls are TRBV28 and TRBJ1-5, with 7 bases matching TRBD1. This CDR3 has 15 amino acids. J lost 2 bases, V lost 3 bases, and 4 bases had no gene match. The V gene's germline CDR1 is MDHEN and CDR2 SYDVKM.